What follows describes a single T cell receptor (beta chain). The antigen remains unidentified. The germline CDR1 and CDR2 sequences are KGHDR and SFDVKD. The CDR3 length is 17 residues. V was pared by 2 bases and J by 0 bases, with 6 bases of the junction left unmatched. Some clones are missing from TCRdb's copy, which holds only in-frame ones; the method was immunoSEQ multiplex PCR. The sample lists 80,000 to 95,000 clones; around 89% were seen once. These data are taken from a study of T cell responses to AZD1222 COVID-19 vaccine. Findings and limits, study-wide: Repertoire samples came only from after the peak T cell response. Donors were mostly white British, more females; clonal diversity possibly underestimated.

This clonotype was obtained from an adult in good health. The chain carries TRBV24-1 and TRBJ2-3, with TRBD1 matching over 8 bases. Material: peripheral blood, obtained on day 0 of AZD1222 vaccination. DNA for the CDR3: TGTGCCACCAGTGATTCAGGGACAGGAGCAAGCACAGATACGCAGTATTTT. This translates into CATSDSGTGASTDTQYF.